This T cell receptor beta chain was obtained from a study of regulatory T cells in long-lasting Graves disease (dated by TCRdb to the early 2020s). A note on the overall study: In the newly diagnosed Graves' disease group, patients had been taking antithyroid drugs for less than 3 months. Patients with persistent Graves' disease were compared with patients with newly diagnosed Graves' disease using TCR sequencing and RNA sequencing of peripheral blood. The study was conducted in China and was registered as a clinical trial. A total of approximately 35 samples underwent TCR sequencing: about 13 from persistent and some 20 from newly diagnosed Graves' disease patients.

Points the paper makes about the study in general: Persistent disease showed preferential use of TRBV28, TRBJ1-2 and TRBJ2-5, whereas newly diagnosed disease favored TRBV20-1 and TRBJ2-1. The authors noted that the small sample size was a limitation that may lower accuracy. Sequencing and analysis were limited to the TCR beta chain. Because the primary lesion, thyroid tissue, could not be accessed, the study looked at peripheral blood alone. Persistent patients shared more public clonotypes among themselves (2,741) than newly diagnosed patients did (about 1,000). Persistent Graves' disease patients showed lower TCR Shannon entropy and fewer highly expanded clones than newly diagnosed patients, suggesting clonal expansion.

The receptor library was made with multiplex PCR. The sequencing machine was an Illumina HiSeq 4000. TCR beta libraries were built with iRepertoire HTBI primers and Arm-PCR amplification of CDR3 regions. Before sequencing, the PCR products underwent gel purification. The authors processed their data as follows. Across samples, 60 to 75 TRBV and 15 or so TRBJ segments were identified and used for gene usage analysis of CDR3 amino acid clonotypes. Filtered high-quality paired reads were merged into contigs using COPE and FqMerger. BLAST was used to align contigs to IMGT TRBV, TRBD and TRBJ reference genes, with CDR3 defined following IMGT. Highly expanded clones were defined as clonotypes with a frequency above 0.1%. Shannon entropy served as the measure of repertoire diversity, while the Gini coefficient captured V-J evenness. A clonotype found in more than one individual was treated as public. TCRdb passed the public sequencing reads through fastp at Q25 and MiXCR, retaining productive beta sequences. Every CDR3 protein is listed once, alongside the most common genes and DNA of its rows. Here the V and J calls rest on TCRdb's processing, not on the authors' analysis. The sample includes 350,000 to 550,000 distinct CDR3 sequences, with less than 15% observed a single time. Around a sixth of the sample is taken by the ten largest.

This clonotype was seen ten or more times. Its antigen remains undetermined. No much larger clonotype is one base removed from it; base qualities were not supplied. The meaning of the sample's time point label: newly diagnosed GD, antithyroid drugs for less than 3 months. RNA was extracted from PBMCs in TRIzol for both TCR sequencing and RNA sequencing. The diagnosis of Graves' disease was made according to American Thyroid Association guidelines. Patients were recruited from an endocrinology department in Xi'an, China. Each patient gave about 10 milliliters of peripheral blood, collected in an EDTA anticoagulant tube. Ficoll Paque Plus density gradient separation was used to isolate PBMCs, and no further T cell sorting was done. An Agilent 2100 Bioanalyzer and agarose gel were used to assess RNA quality, and a NanoDrop 2000 was used to measure RNA concentration. Trimming at the junction amounts to 1 base on V and 1 base on J, and the germline ends lie 14 bases apart. CDR1 is given as SQVTM and CDR2 as ANQGSEA, both from the germline V gene. The CDR3 has 15 amino acids, counting the end cysteine and phenylalanine. Just the 45-base CDR3 DNA is kept, in frame starting at base 1.

The sample was also reused in another study, on T cells in Graves' hyperthyroidism and ophthalmopathy. In that second paper, the authors write: A patient counted as having stable Graves' hyperthyroidism if no progression to ophthalmopathy occurred over 18 months of follow-up. Hyperthyroidism patients were newly diagnosed, with disease duration under 2 months, and aged 18 to 65 years. The study excluded patients with uncontrolled infections, other autoimmune diseases, pregnancy or lactation. Diagnoses relied on clinical symptoms, serum thyroxine and TRAb, thyroid ultrasound and orbital computed tomography. For the first round of RT-PCR on the TCR CDR3, the HTBI primer set was used together with the Qiagen OneStep RT-PCR kit. Most expanded thyroid clonotypes (frequency above 0.001) were also detected in blood, suggesting blood repertoires may reflect thyroid immune responses. In cross-validation, a model built on a 13 V-J signature told ophthalmopathy apart from stable hyperthyroidism with 87.88% sensitivity and about 81% specificity, and in testing the same model reached 80%/75%. In validation, the model predicted progression to ophthalmopathy with 55% to 71% sensitivity and less than 80% specificity, a median of approximately 6.7 months before onset. A discovery cohort of about a hundred patients, approximately 45 with Graves' ophthalmopathy and 55 to 60 with stable Graves' hyperthyroidism, was used to find distinguishing TCR V-J signatures. Whether ophthalmopathy could be predicted prospectively was tested in an independent validation cohort made up of roughly 19 hyperthyroidism patients plus 17 patients who later progressed to ophthalmopathy. The roughly 91 discovery patients were randomly split 7:3 into training and test sets. The study also compared thyroid tissue and blood T-cell repertoires from a handful of Graves' hyperthyroidism patients. Once sampling was done, hyperthyroidism patients were given methimazole at a starting dose of 30 mg daily, whereas ophthalmopathy patients were given high-dose intravenous methylprednisolone. The libraries were constructed in a second round of multiplex PCR and then size-selected and purified. Libraries were sequenced paired-end with 100 bp reads on an Illumina HiSeq2000. SOAPnuke was used to process the raw data, removing reads that contained adapters or uncalled bases, had a mean Phred below 15, or lacked an exact match to the constant primer or identifier. High-quality paired reads were merged using COPE v1.2.5, and each unique nucleotide sequence was defined as a clonotype. MiTCR v1.1 was used to align the clonotypes against IMGT TRBV, TRBD and TRBJ reference segments. Analysis was restricted to V-J combinations with a frequency above 0.0001, which covered roughly 99% of repertoires. The TCS score was defined as F50 (clonal expansion) divided by E x V (chaos), with BLOSUM62-based TCRdist calculated between CDR3 peptides within each V-J. Welch's t-statistics and random forest reduced around 550 V-J features to 13, which were used in a naive Bayes classifier (R e1071). No statistical method was used to set the sample size in advance, and investigators knew the group allocation. According to the paper, TCR Vbeta CDR3 sequencing was carried out on over 130 peripheral blood samples, which came from 40 to 45 ophthalmopathy, 75 or so hyperthyroidism and roughly 17 progressor patients.

This chain is built from TRBV29-1 and TRBJ2-7; D gene: possibly TRBD2, on 6 matching bases. The sequencing here drew on peripheral blood mononuclear cells (PBMCs), taken at new diagnosis, from a patient treated with antithyroid drugs. This sequence was found in a woman in her forties or fifties with Graves disease. Donor details come from another sample of the same person, matched by shared clones. The CDR3 has the sequence CSVEAWGDVSYEQYF. The nucleotide sequence reads as follows: TGCAGCGTTGAAGCCTGGGGGGACGTATCCTACGAGCAGTACTTC.